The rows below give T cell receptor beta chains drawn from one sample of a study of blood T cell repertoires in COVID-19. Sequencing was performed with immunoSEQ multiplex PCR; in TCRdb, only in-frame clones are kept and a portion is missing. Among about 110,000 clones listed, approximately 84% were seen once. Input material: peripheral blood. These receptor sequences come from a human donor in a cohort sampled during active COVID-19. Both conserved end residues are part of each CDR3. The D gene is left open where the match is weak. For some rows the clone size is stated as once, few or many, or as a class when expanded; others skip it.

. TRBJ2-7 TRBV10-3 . CAISDRQSSRTIRTAYEQYF TGTGCCATCAGTGACAGGCAATCCAGCCGTACGATCCGTACCGCCTACGAGCAGTACTTC
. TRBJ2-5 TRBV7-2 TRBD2 CARTQLTSGAFVAETQYF TGTGCCAGGACGCAATTGACTAGCGGGGCTTTCGTGGCGGAGACCCAGTACTTC
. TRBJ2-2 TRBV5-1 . CASSSGSGGNTGELFF TGCGCCAGCAGCTCGGGCTCCGGAGGAAACACCGGGGAGCTGTTTTTT
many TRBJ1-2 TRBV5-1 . CASSLGSSDSYNYGYTF TGCGCCAGCAGCTTGGGATCCTCGGACAGTTATAACTATGGCTACACCTTC
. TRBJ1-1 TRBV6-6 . CASSYPEMNTEAFF TGTGCCAGCAGTTACCCTGAGATGAACACTGAAGCTTTCTTT
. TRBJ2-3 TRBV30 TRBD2 CAWSETSDTDTQYF TGTGCCTGGAGTGAAACTAGCGACACAGATACGCAGTATTTT
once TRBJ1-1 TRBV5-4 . CASSLGGGITEAFF TGTGCCAGCAGCTTGGGGGGGGGAATCACTGAAGCTTTCTTT
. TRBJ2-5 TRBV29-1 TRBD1 CSVDTGGRGETQYF TGCAGCGTGGACACAGGGGGCCGAGGTGAGACCCAGTACTTC
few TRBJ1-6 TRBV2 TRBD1 CASSDRGQGGSPLHF TGTGCCAGCAGTGACCGGGGACAGGGAGGATCACCCCTCCACTTT
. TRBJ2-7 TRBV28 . CASSSPTGTYEQYF TGTGCCAGCAGTTCTCCGACAGGAACCTACGAGCAGTACTTC
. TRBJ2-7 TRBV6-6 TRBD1 CASSYSPGQGNEQYF TGTGCCAGCAGTTACTCTCCGGGACAGGGTAACGAGCAGTACTTC
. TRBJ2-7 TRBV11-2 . CASSLYKTGTPYEQYF TGTGCCAGCAGCTTATACAAGACAGGGACTCCCTACGAGCAGTACTTC
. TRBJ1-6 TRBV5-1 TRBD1 CASSPSGGSSPLHF TGCGCCAGCAGCCCCTCAGGGGGGAGTTCACCCCTCCACTTT
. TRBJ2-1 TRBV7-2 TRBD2 CASSLGSGGGYNEQFF TGTGCCAGCAGCTTAGGTAGCGGGGGTGGATACAATGAGCAGTTCTTC
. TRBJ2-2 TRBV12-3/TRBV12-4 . CVEGADTGELFF TGCGTTGAAGGGGCGGACACCGGGGAGCTGTTTTTT
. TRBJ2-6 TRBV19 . CASSIGVIGGANVLTF TGTGCCAGTAGTATCGGGGTTATCGGTGGGGCCAACGTCCTGACTTTC
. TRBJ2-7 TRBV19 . CASSTQLRYEQYF TGTGCCAGTAGTACTCAATTGCGGTACGAGCAGTACTTC
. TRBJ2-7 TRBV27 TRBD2 CASSLNSGGSYEQYF TGTGCCAGCAGTTTAAATAGCGGGGGGAGCTACGAGCAGTACTTC
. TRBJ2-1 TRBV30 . CAWSVSHNEQFF TGTGCCTGGAGTGTAAGCCACAATGAGCAGTTCTTC
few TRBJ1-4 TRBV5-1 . CASSDSQGGNEKLFF TGCGCCAGCAGCGACTCACAGGGCGGGAATGAAAAACTGTTTTTT
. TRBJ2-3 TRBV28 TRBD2 CASRLERGSDTQYF TGTGCCAGCAGATTGGAGCGGGGGTCAGATACGCAGTATTTT
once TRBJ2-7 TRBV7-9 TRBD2 CASSLPLADAYEQYF TGTGCCAGCAGCTTACCACTAGCGGATGCCTACGAGCAGTACTTC
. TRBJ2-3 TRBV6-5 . CASSYDQGLTDTQYF TGTGCCAGCAGTTACGATCAGGGCCTCACAGATACGCAGTATTTT
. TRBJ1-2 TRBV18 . CASSPSPGDGYTF TGTGCCAGCTCACCGTCCCCCGGGGATGGCTACACCTTC
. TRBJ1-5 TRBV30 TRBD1 CAWSPQDRQEQPQHF TGTGCCTGGAGTCCCCAGGACAGGCAGGAACAGCCCCAGCATTTT
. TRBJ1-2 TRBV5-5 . CASSLIWGSGYTF TGTGCCAGCAGCTTGATCTGGGGCAGTGGCTACACCTTC
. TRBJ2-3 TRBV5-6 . CASSLGQGADTQYF TGTGCCAGCAGCTTGGGGCAGGGTGCGGATACGCAGTATTTT
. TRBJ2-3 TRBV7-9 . CASSLAIAADTQYF TGTGCCAGCAGCTTGGCTATAGCGGCAGATACGCAGTATTTT
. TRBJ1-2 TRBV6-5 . CVTWGGATIYGYTF TGTGTCACTTGGGGGGGGGCAACCATTTATGGCTACACCTTC
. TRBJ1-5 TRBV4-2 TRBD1 CASSQVVWDRGPSSNQPQHF TGTGCCAGCAGCCAAGTTGTGTGGGACAGGGGGCCTTCTAGCAATCAGCCCCAGCATTTT
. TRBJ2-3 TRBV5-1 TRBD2 CASSALAGGEDTQYF TGCGCCAGCAGCGCTCTGGCGGGAGGCGAAGATACGCAGTATTTT
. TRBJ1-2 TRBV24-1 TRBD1 CATSDWTGDGGYTF TGTGCCACCAGTGATTGGACAGGGGACGGTGGCTACACCTTC
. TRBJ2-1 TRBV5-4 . CASSFGKTMAYNEQFF TGTGCCAGCAGCTTCGGGAAAACTATGGCGTACAATGAGCAGTTCTTC
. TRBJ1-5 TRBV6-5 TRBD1 CASSYSTGGGQPQHF TGTGCCAGCAGTTACTCTACAGGGGGCGGGCAGCCCCAGCATTTT
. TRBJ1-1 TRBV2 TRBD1 CASRQPTGGNTEAFF TGTGCCAGCAGACAACCGACAGGGGGGAACACTGAAGCTTTCTTT
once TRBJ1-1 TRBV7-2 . CASSLVTGNTEAFF TGTGCCAGCAGCTTAGTGACTGGCAACACTGAAGCTTTCTTT
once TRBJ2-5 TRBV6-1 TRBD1 CASSEQGTGVQETQYF TGTGCCAGCAGTGAACAAGGGACAGGGGTCCAAGAGACCCAGTACTTC
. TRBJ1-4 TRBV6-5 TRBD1 CASSPRTGSGEKLFF TGTGCCAGCAGTCCCCGGACAGGGTCGGGGGAAAAACTGTTTTTT
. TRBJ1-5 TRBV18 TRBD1 CASSPPGQVLQPQHF TGTGCCAGCTCACCACCGGGACAGGTCCTTCAGCCCCAGCATTTT
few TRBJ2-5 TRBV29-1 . CSVRQQETQYF TGCAGCGTGAGACAGCAAGAGACCCAGTACTTC
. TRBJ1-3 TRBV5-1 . CASSPGGRTGNTIYF TGCGCCAGCAGCCCGGGCGGGCGAACTGGAAACACCATATATTTT
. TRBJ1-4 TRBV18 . CASSSNQGTNEKLFF TGTGCCAGCTCTTCTAACCAGGGTACTAATGAAAAACTGTTTTTT
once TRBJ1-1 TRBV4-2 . CASSQDAGRTEAFF TGTGCCAGCAGCCAAGATGCAGGTAGGACTGAAGCTTTCTTT
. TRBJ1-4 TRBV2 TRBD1 CASSGTGNEKLFF TGTGCCAGCAGTGGGACAGGGAATGAAAAACTGTTTTTT
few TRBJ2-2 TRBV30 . CAWSITLDTGELFF TGTGCCTGGAGTATAACTCTCGACACCGGGGAGCTGTTTTTT
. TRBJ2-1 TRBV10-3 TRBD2 CATAEREGSYNEQFF TGTGCCACCGCTGAGCGGGAGGGCTCCTACAATGAGCAGTTCTTC
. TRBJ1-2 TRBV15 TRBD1 CATSSPGQGRYGYTF TGTGCCACCAGCTCCCCGGGACAGGGCCGGTATGGCTACACCTTC
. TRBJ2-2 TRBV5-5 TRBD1 CASSFRQGATGELFF TGTGCCAGCAGCTTCAGACAGGGGGCGACCGGGGAGCTGTTTTTT
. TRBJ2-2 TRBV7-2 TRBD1 CASRGQAEATGELFF TGTGCCAGCAGGGGACAGGCTGAGGCCACCGGGGAGCTGTTTTTT
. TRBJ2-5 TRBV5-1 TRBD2 CASQSSGGQETQYF TGCGCCAGCCAAAGTAGCGGGGGGCAAGAGACCCAGTACTTC
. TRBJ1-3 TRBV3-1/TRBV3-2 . CASSQRGPSGNTIYF TGTGCCAGCAGCCAGCGGGGGCCCTCTGGAAACACCATATATTTT
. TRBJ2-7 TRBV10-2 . CASSLDYEQYF TGCGCCAGCAGCCTAGACTACGAGCAGTACTTC